The rows below give T cell receptor beta chains drawn from one sample of a study of identical twins. TCRdb reprocessed the 5' RACE reads via MiXCR and lists one record per CDR3 protein. The table includes some 1,600,000 distinct CDR3 sequences, about 30% detected once. Input material: cord blood. The origin of the receptors is a newborn girl in good health. Both conserved end residues are part of each CDR3.

v_call	cdr3_aa
TRBV6-1	CASRRREGRTEAFF
TRBV7-9	CASSSIYIGDTEAFF
TRBV30	CAWSVLNTEAFF
TRBV12-3/TRBV12-4	CASRGEVFNQPQHF
TRBV5-1	CASSPRGGLAKNIQYF
TRBV14	CASSQEKQPQHF
TRBV20-1	CSARDRTVSSYEQYF
TRBV2	CAGGLSPYNEQYF
TRBV5-6	CASSKQGAVKTQYF
TRBV9	CASSVGGRQETQYF
TRBV2	CASRALTGTRIIGRSYEQYF
TRBV18	CASSPMGSPLHF
TRBV5-8	CANSLVGRGLYNEQFF
TRBV27	CASPSGTANTGELFF
TRBV9	CASSPLSGGSDTQYF
TRBV7-9	CASSLRTTVSYEQYF